One and the same sample provided the 30 T cell receptor beta chains below, sequenced in a study of blood T cell repertoires in COVID-19. The repertoire was sequenced with immunoSEQ multiplex PCR; TCRdb's copy has only in-frame clones and lacks some. Among 180,000 or so clones, about 82% were seen once, and the ten largest hold over 7.5%. Source material: PBMCs or T cells enriched from blood (not recorded which). These receptors originate from a woman in her twenties or thirties who had recovered from COVID-19.

CDR3 residues: CASLVAGASTDTQYF. The CDR3 nucleotides read TGTGCCAGCTTGGTAGCGGGAGCGAGCACAGATACGCAGTATTTT. This chain joins TRBV6-5 and TRBJ2-3, with 9 nucleotides matching TRBD2. Per the germline V gene, CDR1 is MNHEY and CDR2 is SVGAGI. This CDR3 is 15 amino acids long. V lost 8 bases, J lost 0 bases, and 6 bases stayed unmatched.

The V gene is TRBV28, the J gene TRBJ1-1; TRBD1 aligns across 9 bases. Germline V gene data show CDR1 as MDHEN and CDR2 as SYDVKM. The CDR3 runs to 17 residues. With V trimmed by 3 bases and J by 1 base, 9 bases remained unmatched. CDR3 in DNA: TGTGCCAGCAGTTTTAGGGGGACAGGGAGACGGAACACTGAAGCTTTCTTT. It yields the protein CASSFRGTGRRNTEAFF.

This clone was seen more than once but under ten times. CDR3 in DNA: TGTGCCAGCAGTAGGGGACAGAGGAATCAGCCCCAGCATTTT. This codes for CASSRGQRNQPQHF. The gene calls are TRBV6-5 and TRBJ1-5; 7 nucleotides line up with TRBD1. CDR1 is MNHEY, CDR2 SVGAGI, per germline. The CDR3 spans 14 residues. The trim removed 5 bases at V and 4 bases at J, leaving 5 bases unmatched.

The chain joins TRBV29-1 to TRBJ1-2, with no clear D. Germline assignment: CDR1 SQVTM and CDR2 ANQGSEA. V was trimmed by 7 bases and J by 3 bases, leaving 21 bases between them. The CDR3 has 15 amino acids. The CDR3 sequence: CSAGQWEFGDYGYTF. CDR3 nucleotide sequence: TGCAGCGCCGGTCAGTGGGAGTTTGGGGACTATGGCTACACCTTC.

Turning to this clone: A junction boundary mismatches the germline segment, possibly from a read error. J is TRBJ1-2 and V is TRBV10-3; 9 bases match TRBD1. The CDR3 runs 13 residues. Germline-derived CDR1 and CDR2 are ENHRY and SYGVKD. CDR3 protein: CAISEPPGQGGSF. The CDR3 coding sequence is TGTGCCATCAGTGAACCCCCGGGACAGGGTGGCTCCTTC.

This clone has more than one count but fewer than ten. J is TRBJ2-5 and V is TRBV19; D is undetermined. The V gene lost 2 bases and the J gene lost 0 bases, with 4 bases spanning the gap. The CDR3 loop spans 13 amino acids. Germline-derived CDR1 and CDR2 are LNHDA and SQIVND (reference sequence). The CDR3 sequence is CASSINNQETQYF. The CDR3 nucleotides are TGTGCCAGTAGTATAAACAACCAAGAGACCCAGTACTTC. The complete variable domain, with remaining parts taken from reference TRBV19 and TRBJ2-5, reads DGGITQSPKYLFRKEGQNVTLSCEQNLNHDAMYWYRQDPGQGLRLIYYSQIVNDFQKGDIAEGYSVSREKKESFPLTVTSAQKNPTAFYLCASSINNQETQYFGPGTRLLVL.

This clone is a singleton in its sample. The chain has TRBV9 and TRBJ1-2; no definite D call. Germline V gene data show CDR1 as SGDLS and CDR2 as YYNGEE. CDR3 length equals 15 residues. Trimming stripped 3 bases from V and 2 bases from J, with 14 bases between. CDR3 region: CASSAWGVGNYGYTF. CDR3 coding DNA: TGTGCCAGCAGCGCATGGGGAGTAGGAAACTATGGCTACACCTTC.

The rearrangement joins TRBV5-1 to TRBJ1-2, with D perhaps TRBD1 (6 bases). CDR3 length: 14 amino acids. Germline V gene sequence: CDR1 SGHRS, CDR2 YFSETQ. Trimming left V 5 bases short and J 7 bases short, with 18 bases between. The CDR3 region is CASSEGTGNAGYTF. CDR3 nucleotides: TGCGCCAGCAGTGAGGGTACAGGGAACGCTGGCTACACCTTC.

This chain connects TRBV5-4 to TRBJ2-1; 9 bases are a match to TRBD2. Germline V gene data show CDR1 as SGHNT and CDR2 as YYREEE (reference sequence). This CDR3 has 17 amino acids. V lost 4 bases, J lost 1 base, and 9 bases stayed unmatched. The CDR3 DNA sequence: TGTGCCAGCAGCCTCCGGCAAGCGGGGGGATCCTACAATGAGCAGTTCTTC. Encoded protein: CASSLRQAGGSYNEQFF.

V and J are TRBV19 and TRBJ2-1; D gene ambiguous. The ends were cut back, 1 base at V and 10 bases at J, with 14 bases in the middle. This CDR3 is built from 14 residues. In germline, CDR1 is LNHDA, CDR2 SQIVND (reference sequence). CDR3 sequence reads: CASSIVSHSREQFF. The CDR3 nucleotides read TGTGCCAGTAGTATAGTATCCCACTCACGCGAGCAGTTCTTC.

This sequence joins TRBV5-8 and TRBJ1-5; no clear D gene. V was cut by 1 base and J by 1 base, with 12 bases left in between. CDR3 length: 16 amino acids. Germline-derived CDR1 and CDR2 are SGHTS and YDEGEE. The CDR3 spells CASSLFASKSNQPQHF. The DNA of the CDR3 is TGTGCCAGCAGCTTGTTTGCATCTAAAAGCAATCAGCCCCAGCATTTT.

The J gene is TRBJ2-3, the V gene TRBV11-2; TRBD2 matches at 9 bases. The CDR3 is made up of 16 amino acids. Germline loops: CDR1 SGHAT, CDR2 FQNNGV. Trimming at V came to 5 bases and at J to 3 bases, leaving 9 bases not matched to a gene. CDR3 nucleotides: TGTGCCAGCAGCCGGGGTACGGCGGGAGGGACAGATACGCAGTATTTT. This gives the protein CASSRGTAGGTDTQYF.

In its sample, this clone was seen once. The J gene is TRBJ2-1, the V gene TRBV18, with 7 nucleotides matching TRBD1. Germline loops: CDR1 KGHSH, CDR2 LQKENI. The CDR3 covers 16 residues. Trimming cost V 6 bases and J 0 bases; bases outside gene matches: 8. CDR3 bases: TGTGCCAGCTCCCAACCGGGACAGAGCTCCTACAATGAGCAGTTCTTC. As protein: CASSQPGQSSYNEQFF.

Comments on this clone: The sample contains more than one DNA sequence encoding this CDR3. This rearrangement joins TRBV5-6 to TRBJ1-5; D unresolved. In germline, CDR1 is SGHDT, CDR2 YYEEEE. The V end was cut by 0 bases, the J end by 2 bases, with 3 bases between. The CDR3 is 13 amino acids. This CDR3 reads CASSLAGNQPQHF. The CDR3 DNA follows: TGTGCCAGCAGCTTGGCGGGCAATCAGCCCCAGCATTTT. The complete variable domain, with remaining parts taken from reference TRBV5-6 and TRBJ1-5, reads DAGVTQSPTHLIKTRGQQVTLRCSPKSGHDTVSWYQQALGQGPQFIFQYYEEEERQRGNFPDRFSGHQFPNYSSELNVNALLLGDSALYLCASSLAGNQPQHFGDGTRLSIL.

The chain uses TRBV24-1 and TRBJ1-2; tentative D call: TRBD1 (6 bases). This CDR3 has 16 residues. Trimming removed 4 bases at V and 2 bases at J, with 16 bases between. Germline CDR1 reads KGHDR; CDR2 reads SFDVKD. In DNA, the CDR3 is TGTGCCACCAGTGACTCCCCGGACAGATCAAACTATGGCTACACCTTC. Encoded protein: CATSDSPDRSNYGYTF.

Here the CDR3 DNA reads TGTGCCAGCAGCCAACAAATGAACACTGAAGCTTTCTTT. It encodes CASSQQMNTEAFF. The rearrangement links TRBV7-3 to TRBJ1-1, with no clear D. Deletions cut 5 bases from V and 0 bases from J, with 7 bases between. This CDR3 has 13 amino acids. CDR1 and CDR2 from the germline V gene are SGHTA and FQGTGA.

This clone has at least ten counts. The rearrangement joins TRBV6-2 or TRBV6-3 to TRBJ2-1; the match to TRBD2 covers 9 bases. Trimming at V came to 2 bases and at J to 4 bases, leaving 3 bases not matched to a gene. CDR3 size: 15 residues. The germline V gene has CDR1 MNHEY and CDR2 SVGEGT. This CDR3 reads CASSYETSGYNEQFF. For the CDR3, the DNA is TGTGCCAGCAGTTACGAAACTAGCGGGTACAATGAGCAGTTCTTC.

The CDR3 DNA reads as TGCGCCAGCAGCTTTAAGGGGGAGAACACTGAAGCTTTCTTT. Translation: CASSFKGENTEAFF. The gene calls are TRBV5-1 and TRBJ1-1, with a weak D call TRBD1 (6 bases). Trimming cost V 2 bases and J 1 base, with 9 bases left between them. The CDR3 is made up of 14 amino acids. Germline lookup yields CDR1 SGHRS and CDR2 YFSETQ.

This chain connects TRBV7-2 to TRBJ1-5; D is perhaps TRBD1 (6 bases). The CDR3 loop spans 14 amino acids. Germline-derived CDR1 and CDR2 are SGHTA and FQGNSA. V shed 3 bases and J shed 3 bases, with 9 bases lying between them. The CDR3 here is CASSFSGDNQPQHF. The DNA for the CDR3 is TGTGCCAGCAGCTTTTCAGGGGACAATCAGCCCCAGCATTTT.

The genes are TRBV6-4 and TRBJ2-3, with D perhaps matching TRBD1 (6 bases). The V gene's germline CDR1 is MRHNA and CDR2 SNTAGT. The V end lost 5 bases, the J end lost 4 bases, and 13 bases lay between the germline ends. The length of the CDR3 is 14 residues. The CDR3 reads CASSTGFESDTQYF. The CDR3 DNA reads as TGTGCCAGCAGTACAGGGTTTGAGTCAGATACGCAGTATTTT.

The CDR3 reads CASVTPDLGYGYTF. The CDR3 DNA follows: TGTGCTTCCGTAACTCCCGACTTGGGCTATGGCTACACCTTC. V is TRBV28 and J is TRBJ1-2; D remains ambiguous. Germline CDR1 MDHEN, CDR2 SYDVKM. The CDR3 sequence is 14 residues long.

The V gene is TRBV24-1, the J gene TRBJ2-1; 7 nucleotides line up with TRBD1. Germline CDR1 and CDR2: KGHDR and SFDVKD. The CDR3 contains 16 residues. Trimming cost V 3 bases and J 0 bases; bases outside gene matches: 4. The CDR3, as DNA: TGTGCCACCAGTGATCTGACAGGGAGCTCCTACAATGAGCAGTTCTTC. It encodes CATSDLTGSSYNEQFF.

This chain connects TRBV5-1 to TRBJ2-7; weak D call: TRBD2 (7 bases). Trimming took 2 bases from V and 2 from J, leaving 11 bases between them. This CDR3 contains 14 residues. Germline V CDR1 and CDR2: SGHRS, YFSETQ. The CDR3 spells CASSFRGAPYEQYF. The CDR3 DNA sequence: TGCGCCAGCAGCTTTCGGGGGGCACCCTACGAGCAGTACTTC.

The genes are TRBV14 and TRBJ2-5, with D unclear. The CDR3 has 14 amino acids. The germline CDR1 and CDR2 sequences are SGHDN and FVKESK. The V end was cut by 2 bases, the J end by 6 bases, with 13 bases between. The CDR3 bases are TGTGCCAGCAGCCAATCACAGATCAGACAGACCCAGTACTTC. It is translated as CASSQSQIRQTQYF.

This clone was picked up a small number of times. This chain's CDR3 is CASSEARIAGYTGELFF. CDR3 in DNA: TGTGCCAGCAGTGAAGCAAGAATAGCGGGGTACACCGGGGAGCTGTTTTTT. The rearrangement uses TRBV6-1 and TRBJ2-2; 8 bases map to TRBD2. The CDR3 length is 17 residues. Germline CDR1 reads MNHNS; CDR2 reads SASEGT. V shed 0 bases, J shed 3 bases, and the junction held 6 bases outside the gene matches.

This CDR3 reads CASSLGVREGYTF. CDR3 in DNA: TGTGCCAGCAGCTTGGGCGTCCGGGAGGGCTACACCTTC. The rearrangement uses TRBV5-6 and TRBJ1-2; no firm D call. Germline CDR1 reads SGHDT; CDR2 reads YYEEEE. Trimming stripped 0 bases from V and 8 bases from J, with 11 bases between. This CDR3 region has 13 residues.

The rearrangement uses TRBV11-2 and TRBJ2-5; D is unresolved. The CDR3 contains 12 residues. CDR1 and CDR2 from the germline V gene are SGHAT and FQNNGV. V lost 8 bases and J lost 7, with 14 bases in between. The CDR3 nucleotides read TGTGCCAGCGCAAACGGTTATGGGACCCAGTACTTC. Protein product: CASANGYGTQYF.

The rearrangement uses TRBV4-2 and TRBJ2-1, with TRBD2 matching 11 bases. Germline V gene sequence: CDR1 LGHNA, CDR2 YNFKEQ. There are 17 residues in the CDR3. With 1 base clipped from V and 7 bases from J, the junction kept 9 bases outside the gene matches. CDR3 sequence reads: CASSQATSGKGRNEQFF. CDR3 sequence (DNA): TGTGCCAGCAGCCAAGCGACTAGCGGGAAAGGTAGGAATGAGCAGTTCTTC.

The chain uses TRBV7-2 and TRBJ2-7; 10 nucleotides align to TRBD2. CDR3 length equals 14 residues. Germline V gene sequence: CDR1 SGHTA, CDR2 FQGNSA. After removal of 6 bases from V and 7 bases from J, the junction contained 9 bases not matched to a gene. CDR3 protein: CASSKREGLGEQYF. CDR3 nucleotide sequence: TGTGCCAGCAGTAAGCGGGAGGGCCTGGGGGAGCAGTACTTC.

This clone was found a few times. CDR3 sequence (DNA): TGTGCCAGCAGTGTAGGCGGGGGTAGAGGTCCCTACGAGCAGTACTTC. This gives the protein CASSVGGGRGPYEQYF. The genes are TRBV2 and TRBJ2-7; 7 nucleotides align to TRBD2. In germline, CDR1 is SNHLY, CDR2 FYNNEI. The CDR3 length is 16 residues. V lost 4 bases, J lost 2 bases, and 11 bases stayed unmatched.